This TCR beta chain was observed in a study of T cell responses to AZD1222 COVID-19 vaccine. The CDR3 is 13 residues long. V was shortened by 5 bases and J by 10 bases, with 12 bases between the two germline ends. From germline, CDR1 is SGHVS and CDR2 FNYEAQ. The data were produced by immunoSEQ multiplex PCR, yet TCRdb's version contains in-frame clones alone and is incomplete. The sample contains some 130,000 clones, more than 85% of which appear only once. The starting material was peripheral blood, obtained on day 0 of AZD1222 vaccination. The sequence was obtained from an adult in good health. The genes are TRBV7-6 and TRBJ1-6, with unresolved D. CDR3 coding DNA: TGTGCCAGCAGCCCGGGCGTAGGATCACCCCTCCACTTT. Translated: CASSPGVGSPLHF.